The 18 T cell receptor beta chains given below trace back to one sample, sequenced in a study of blood T cell repertoires in COVID-19. The assay was immunoSEQ multiplex PCR, and TCRdb's table has in-frame clones only and misses some. Here the sample spans 300,000 to 400,000 clones, about 88% being singletons. The specimen sequenced was PBMCs or T cells enriched from blood (not recorded which). The receptors were sampled from a young woman who had recovered from COVID-19.

This clone was detected once. The rearrangement uses TRBV12-2 and TRBJ2-3; the table's TRBD2 call for D was not verified on the DNA. TRBV12-2 is assigned pseudogene status. The CDR3 is made up of 17 amino acids. CDR3 sequence: CASRPTSGMPPPDTQYF. The DNA of the CDR3 is TGTGCAAGTCGCCCGACTAGCGGGATGCCCCCACCAGATACGCAGTATTTT.

The V gene is TRBV2, the J gene TRBJ2-3, with 8 bases fitting TRBD2. The CDR3 has 16 amino acids. The V segment lost 4 bases and the J segment 2 bases; nucleotides outside the gene matches: 8. Germline CDR1 SNHLY, CDR2 FYNNEI. CDR3 DNA: TGTGCCAGCAGTGTACGTAGCGGGGAACTCACAGATACGCAGTATTTT. Its protein is CASSVRSGELTDTQYF.

V is TRBV6-5 and J is TRBJ2-5, with TRBD2 matching over 9 bases. Trimming took 7 bases from V and 5 from J; bases not matched to a gene: 8. Germline V gene data show CDR1 as MNHEY and CDR2 as SVGAGI. The CDR3 is made up of 14 amino acids. The CDR3 spells CASNRRGGPETQYF. The DNA for the CDR3 is TGTGCCAGCAATCGGCGGGGGGGACCGGAGACCCAGTACTTC.

The chain is built from TRBV3-1 (or the pseudogene TRBV3-2) and TRBJ1-6; unclear D gene. With 2 bases removed from V and 5 bases from J, the gap between germline ends came to 7 bases. Germline loops: CDR1 LGHDT, CDR2 YNNKEL (reference sequence). CDR3 length: 14 residues. CDR3 sequence reads: CASSQLPDNSPLHF. The CDR3 nucleotides read TGTGCCAGCAGCCAACTACCGGATAATTCACCCCTCCACTTT.

The table lists this clone with a few counts. This chain uses TRBV30 with TRBJ1-6; tentatively, D is TRBD1 (5 bases). Trimming shortened V by 3 bases and J by 7 bases, and 13 bases separated the two germline ends. Germline CDR1 GTSNPN, CDR2 SVGIG (reference sequence). This CDR3 comprises 14 residues. In nucleotides, the CDR3 is TGTGCCTGGAGCCAGGGAATTGGGAATTCACCCCTCCACTTT. It codes for CAWSQGIGNSPLHF.

The rearrangement uses TRBV5-5 and TRBJ1-1; D possibly corresponds to TRBD1 (5 bases). The CDR3 consists of 14 residues. From germline, CDR1 is SGHKS and CDR2 YYEKEE (reference sequence). Trimming removed 4 bases from V and 1 base from J, with 11 bases in between. The CDR3 loop reads CASSEPTENTEAFF. DNA of the CDR3: TGTGCCAGCAGCGAACCGACAGAGAACACTGAAGCTTTCTTT.

The V gene is TRBV15, the J gene TRBJ2-1; D is perhaps TRBD2 (7 bases). This CDR3 contains 17 residues. Germline CDR1 reads LNHNV; CDR2 reads YYDKDF (reference sequence). The ends were cut back, 5 bases at V and 1 base at J, with 18 bases in the middle. The CDR3 DNA follows: TGTGCCACCAGCCCCAGCCGGGGGGCGGGTTCCTACAATGAGCAGTTCTTC. Translated, it gives CATSPSRGAGSYNEQFF.

This chain uses TRBV6-5 with TRBJ2-7, with a tentative D call TRBD1 (6 bases). V shed 6 bases and J shed 4 bases, with 10 bases lying between them. Germline CDR1 is MNHEY and CDR2 is SVGAGI. The CDR3 spans 12 residues. The CDR3 DNA reads TGTGCCAGCAGCCCGGGACATTACGAGCAGTACTTC. This gives the protein CASSPGHYEQYF.

The J gene is TRBJ1-4, the V gene TRBV5-1; 7 bases align to TRBD1. This CDR3 region has 15 residues. V trimming: 4 bases; J trimming: 1 base; junction bases outside the gene matches: 4. Germline V lookup: CDR1 SGHRS, CDR2 YFSETQ. CDR3 amino acids: CASSPRQGTNEKLFF. The CDR3 coding sequence is TGCGCCAGCAGCCCGAGACAGGGAACTAATGAAAAACTGTTTTTT.

This sequence joins TRBV21-1 and TRBJ1-5. TRBV21-1 is flagged as a pseudogene. The CDR3 sequence is 14 residues long. In DNA form, the CDR3 reads TGTGCCAGCCCTGCGGAGGGCCCAAATCAGCCCCAGCATTTT. This gives the protein CASPAEGPNQPQHF.

The chain links TRBV20-1 to TRBJ2-4; 11 positions agree with TRBD2. This CDR3 spans 10 amino acids. The trim removed 6 bases at V and 13 bases at J, leaving 2 bases unmatched. CDR1 is DFQATT, CDR2 SNEGSKA, per germline (reference sequence). The CDR3 region is CSAWTSGQYF. DNA for the CDR3: TGCAGTGCCTGGACTAGCGGGCAGTACTTC.

CDR3 in amino acids: CASSLSTSANEKLFF. In nucleotides, the CDR3 is TGTGCCAGCAGTTTATCGACTTCAGCTAATGAAAAACTGTTTTTT. The chain carries TRBV27 and TRBJ1-4; D is undetermined. Trimming took off 0 bases at V and 3 bases at J, with 8 bases between the two ends. The CDR3 length is 15 residues. Germline CDR1 MNHEY, CDR2 SMNVEV (reference sequence).

This clone appeared once. The chain links TRBV18 to TRBJ2-5, with 9 bases lining up with TRBD2. CDR1 is KGHSH, CDR2 LQKENI, per germline. CDR3 length equals 15 residues. The trim removed 0 bases at V and 2 bases at J, leaving 1 base unmatched. The CDR3 sequence is CASSPPTSGQETQYF. In DNA form, the CDR3 reads TGTGCCAGCTCACCACCGACTAGCGGACAAGAGACCCAGTACTTC.

This clone appeared a single time. This chain connects TRBV9 to TRBJ1-1; D call uncertain. Germline assignment: CDR1 SGDLS and CDR2 YYNGEE. This CDR3 comprises 14 residues. The V and J ends lost 2 bases and 1 base respectively, with 9 bases between them. The chain's CDR3 is CASSVDSRNTEAFF. The CDR3 DNA is TGTGCCAGCAGCGTGGACTCTCGGAACACTGAAGCTTTCTTT.

This clone was seen a few times. Here the CDR3 DNA reads TGTGCCAGCAGTGATACAGGCTATTACGGCTACACCTTC. Amino acid sequence: CASSDTGYYGYTF. The V gene is TRBV2, the J gene TRBJ1-2; maybe TRBD1 (5 bases). CDR3 length: 13 residues. V was shortened by 3 bases and J by 8 bases, with 13 bases between the two germline ends. Looked up from germline, CDR1 is SNHLY and CDR2 is FYNNEI. The full variable domain, its missing parts supplied by reference TRBV2 and TRBJ1-2, is EPEVTQTPSHQVTQMGQEVILRCVPISNHLYFYWYRQILGQKVEFLVSFYNNEISEKSEIFDDQFSVERPDGSNFTLKIRSTKLEDSAMYFCASSDTGYYGYTFGSGTRLTVV.

The chain joins TRBV19 to TRBJ2-1; 12 bases agree with TRBD1. The ends lost 4 bases at V and 8 bases at J; junction bases unmatched: 9. This CDR3 contains 16 residues. Per germline, CDR1 LNHDA and CDR2 SQIVND (reference sequence). This CDR3 reads CASSTAGDRGLDEQFF. The DNA of the CDR3 is TGTGCCAGTAGTACGGCCGGGGACAGGGGGCTCGATGAGCAGTTCTTC.

Notes on this clone: The same CDR3 is also encoded by other DNA sequences in this sample. The V gene is TRBV12-3 or TRBV12-4, the J gene TRBJ2-1; D ambiguous. V lost 2 bases to trimming and J lost 6 bases, with 2 bases between them. The CDR3 contains 11 residues. The CDR3 here is CASSLRNEQFF. The CDR3 DNA follows: TGTGCCAGCAGTTTACGCAATGAGCAGTTCTTC.

This rearrangement joins TRBV10-3 to TRBJ1-1, with TRBD1 matching over 8 bases. CDR3 size: 17 residues. Germline CDR1 and CDR2: ENHRY and SYGVKD. The trim removed 2 bases at V and 0 bases at J, leaving 8 bases unmatched. The CDR3 loop reads CAISERQGARMNTEAFF. CDR3 DNA sequence: TGTGCCATCAGTGAGCGGCAGGGGGCTAGGATGAACACTGAAGCTTTCTTT.